This record concerns one TCR beta chain sequence. No antigen is known for it. CDR1 is SGHDT and CDR2 is YYEEEE in the germline V gene. This CDR3 is 18 amino acids long. The sample belongs to a study of monozygotic twins with inflammatory bowel disease. The blood volume drawn from each donor was 2 to 3 ml. Overall study results and limits: Compared with healthy twins, IBD patients shared fewer clonotypes with others, especially with disease activity. On the inverse Simpson index, IBD patients scored lower for TCRbeta diversity than healthy co-twins.

TCRdb reanalyzed the 5' RACE reads, giving one entry per CDR3 protein sequence and no DNA. The listing records fewer than 150,000 distinct CDR3 sequences. The chain is built from TRBV5-6 and TRBJ1-2. The specimen sequenced was blood. The TCR sequence derives from a human donor with ulcerative colitis or Crohn's disease, or a healthy co-twin of an affected twin (not recorded which). The CDR3 sequence is CASSVKVPGPLSGYGYTF.